Below, 12 T cell receptor beta chains from the same sample are listed, as sequenced in a study of T cells in localized non-small cell lung cancer. This table comes from immunoSEQ multiplex PCR, and its TCRdb copy is limited to in-frame clones, with some not included. The sample holds roughly 48,000 clones, 70% to 85% seen once. The input for sequencing was peripheral blood, taken before any cancer treatment. These receptors were collected from a man aged 35-69 years with stage I squamous cell lung carcinoma.

The chain uses TRBV5-1 and TRBJ1-2; no clear D gene. Germline CDR1 is SGHRS and CDR2 is YFSETQ. Trimming removed 4 bases from V and 6 bases from J, with 10 bases in between. This CDR3 is built from 12 residues. CDR3 DNA sequence: TGCGCCAGCAGCGGGTTTGGGAATGGCTACACCTTC. Translated: CASSGFGNGYTF.

The genes are TRBV7-3 and TRBJ2-3, with D unresolved. The V end lost 5 bases, the J end lost 0 bases, and 9 bases lay between the germline ends. Germline CDR1 SGHTA, CDR2 FQGTGA. This CDR3 contains 14 residues. CDR3 coding DNA: TGTGCCAGCAGCCCTAGAGCCAGCACAGATACGCAGTATTTT. Protein product: CASSPRASTDTQYF. The full variable domain, rest sourced from reference TRBV7-3 and TRBJ2-3, is GAGVSQTPSNKVTEKGKYVELRCDPISGHTALYWYRQSLGQGPEFLIYFQGTGAADDSGLPNDRFFAVRPEGSVSTLKIQRTERGDSAVYLCASSPRASTDTQYFGPGTRLTVL.

This rearrangement joins TRBV5-6 to TRBJ2-5; D may correspond to TRBD1 or TRBD2 (6 bases each). The end of the DNA is better explained by TRBJ2-7, so the J call may be wrong. Germline-derived CDR1 and CDR2 are SGHDT and YYEEEE. The CDR3 runs to 15 residues. CDR3 sequence reads: CASRMNGGPSYEQYF. CDR3 coding DNA: TGTGCCAGCAGAATGAACGGGGGCCCTTCCTACGAGCAGTACTTC.

A remark on this clone: At one boundary the junction diverges from the germline segment, which might be a read error. The V and J genes are TRBV7-7 and TRBJ2-2; no clear D gene. The CDR3 sequence is 14 residues long. Germline-derived CDR1 and CDR2 are SSHAT and FNYEAQ (reference sequence). DNA of the CDR3: TGTGCTAGCAGCTTGGCGGATTCGGGTGGGGAGCTGTTTTTT. This codes for CASSLADSGGELFF. The variable domain in full, with the rest retrieved from reference TRBV7-7 and TRBJ2-2, is GAGVSQSPRYKVTKRGQDVTLRCDPISSHATLYWYQQALGQGPEFLTYFNYEAQPDKSGLPSDRFSAERPEGSISTLTIQRTEQRDSAMYRCASSLADSGGELFFGEGSRLTVL.

The gene calls are TRBV7-8 and TRBJ2-2; D unclear. The CDR3 spans 15 residues. V lost 7 bases to trimming and J lost 4 bases, with 16 bases between them. The germline gives CDR1 SGHVS, CDR2 FQNEAQ. CDR3 residues: CASNKEVWPTGELFF. In DNA form, the CDR3 reads TGTGCCAGCAACAAAGAAGTCTGGCCCACCGGGGAGCTGTTTTTT.

This clone was detected once. CDR3 nucleotides: TGTGCCTGGAGTCCCGCCGGTGCCTCTGGGGCCAACGTCCTGACTTTC. Translating gives CAWSPAGASGANVLTF. The V call is TRBV30, the J call TRBJ2-6; D remains unclear. Per the germline V gene, CDR1 is GTSNPN and CDR2 is SVGIG (reference sequence). The CDR3 extends over 16 amino acids. The V end lost 2 bases, the J end lost 0 bases, and 11 bases lay between the germline ends.

The V and J genes are TRBV7-2 and TRBJ1-1; no clear D. Germline values: CDR1 SGHTA, CDR2 FQGNSA. This CDR3 spans 15 amino acids. Trimming pared 4 bases from V and 0 bases from J, leaving 12 bases between. The CDR3 DNA follows: TGTGCCAGCAGCTATGAGGCCACCATGAACACTGAAGCTTTCTTT. Translation: CASSYEATMNTEAFF.

The chain carries TRBV11-2 and TRBJ1-3; D is unclear. This CDR3 is 16 amino acids long. The germline V gene has CDR1 SGHAT and CDR2 FQNNGV. V was shortened by 2 bases and J by 2 bases, with 13 bases between the two germline ends. CDR3 loop: CASSLIRRTAGNTIYF. The CDR3, as DNA: TGTGCCAGCAGCTTAATCCGCCGGACGGCTGGAAACACCATATATTTT.

The gene calls are TRBV19 and TRBJ2-5; possibly TRBD1 for D (6 bases). V was shortened by 3 bases and J by 5 bases, with 16 bases between the two germline ends. Germline V lookup: CDR1 LNHDA, CDR2 SQIVND (reference sequence). The length of the CDR3 is 15 residues. The CDR3 bases are TGTGCCAGTAGTATGCTACAGGGCCCCCGGGAGACCCAGTACTTC. It encodes CASSMLQGPRETQYF. The whole variable domain, filled in from reference TRBV19 and TRBJ2-5, reads DGGITQSPKYLFRKEGQNVTLSCEQNLNHDAMYWYRQDPGQGLRLIYYSQIVNDFQKGDIAEGYSVSREKKESFPLTVTSAQKNPTAFYLCASSMLQGPRETQYFGPGTRLLVL.

V is TRBV18 and J is TRBJ2-2; D possibly corresponds to TRBD2 (6 bases). This CDR3 comprises 16 residues. Trimming shortened V by 3 bases and J by 3 bases, and 14 bases separated the two germline ends. CDR1 and CDR2 (germline): KGHSH, LQKENI. This CDR3 is CASSPRDFLYTGELFF. In DNA, the CDR3 is TGTGCCAGCTCACCTAGGGACTTCCTTTACACCGGGGAGCTGTTTTTT.

About this clone itself: The same CDR3 is also encoded by other DNA sequences in this sample. The chain employs TRBV27 and TRBJ1-5, with a weak D call TRBD1 (5 bases). The CDR3 consists of 13 residues. From germline, CDR1 is MNHEY and CDR2 SMNVEV (reference sequence). Between the trimmed V and J ends, which lost 2 bases and 6 bases, there was a span of 8 bases. The CDR3 spells CASSLQGRQPQHF. The CDR3, as DNA: TGTGCCAGCAGTTTACAGGGACGTCAGCCCCAGCATTTT.

Written as DNA, the CDR3 is TGCGCCAGCAGCTTGGCGCAGACGAACACCGGGGAGCTGTTTTTT. It encodes CASSLAQTNTGELFF. The chain links TRBV5-1 to TRBJ2-2; D unclear. Trimming pared 0 bases from V and 0 bases from J, leaving 6 bases between. The length of the CDR3 is 15 residues. Germline V gives CDR1 SGHRS, CDR2 YFSETQ.